The 20 T cell receptor beta chains given below trace back to one sample, sequenced in a study of shared clonotypes between healthy human individuals. Some clones are missing from TCRdb's copy, which holds only in-frame ones; the method was immunoSEQ multiplex PCR. The sample has 2 million to 3 million clones, around 94% seen once. Sequenced: naive CD4+ T cells sorted from blood. Subset specified: CD45RA+ positively selected. These TCRs come from a man younger than 30 in good health.

V gene TRBV21-1 combines with J gene TRBJ2-7; the table calls TRBD1, which could not be checked here. TRBV21-1 represents a pseudogene. This CDR3 is built from 15 residues. For the CDR3, the DNA is TGTGCCAGCAGCAAAGTTGGGACAGGGCCCTACGAGCAGTACTTC. Amino acids: CASSKVGTGPYEQYF.

DNA of the CDR3: TGTGCCTGGAAGTCGGTCGAAGTCGGGGAAAAACTGTTTTTT. As protein: CAWKSVEVGEKLFF. The chain has TRBV30 and TRBJ1-4; D gene uncertain. The CDR3 totals 14 residues. CDR1 and CDR2 from the germline V gene are GTSNPN and SVGIG (reference sequence). The germline V and J ends were trimmed by 4 bases and 8 bases, with 17 bases remaining between them.

The chain joins TRBV6-1 to TRBJ1-2; TRBD1 is a possible D gene (6 bases). Between the trimmed V and J ends, which lost 6 bases and 4 bases, there was a span of 15 bases. CDR1 and CDR2 (germline): MNHNS, SASEGT. This CDR3 has 14 residues. Written as DNA, the CDR3 is TGTGCCAGCAGAGCGGGGGGCAGTCGCTATGGCTACACCTTC. It codes for CASRAGGSRYGYTF.

The rearrangement joins TRBV14 to TRBJ1-3; no clear D. The V gene lost 2 bases and the J gene lost 4 bases, with 15 bases spanning the gap. The germline V gene encodes CDR1 SGHDN and CDR2 FVKESK. The CDR3 is 16 residues long. The CDR3 protein is CASSQLGRVDGNTIYF. The CDR3 region has the DNA TGTGCCAGCAGCCAATTGGGTAGGGTCGACGGAAACACCATATATTTT.

V usage is TRBV7-2 and J usage is TRBJ2-3; 8 bases align to TRBD2. This CDR3 is built from 16 residues. V gave up 1 base and J gave up 2 bases; unmatched junction bases: 5. CDR1 and CDR2 from the germline V gene are SGHTA and FQGNSA. This CDR3 is CASSLGRAGDTDTQYF. The CDR3 DNA reads TGTGCCAGCAGCTTAGGTCGAGCGGGAGACACAGATACGCAGTATTTT. Drawing the rest from reference TRBV7-2 and TRBJ2-3, the complete variable domain is GAGVSQSPSNKVTEKGKDVELRCDPISGHTALYWYRQSLGQGLEFLIYFQGNSAPDKSGLPSDRFSAERTGGSVSTLTIQRTQQEDSAVYLCASSLGRAGDTDTQYFGPGTRLTVL.

The chain employs TRBV2 and TRBJ1-1, with D unresolved. Germline CDR1 SNHLY, CDR2 FYNNEI. V was trimmed by 7 bases and J by 0 bases, leaving 12 bases between them. This CDR3 spans 14 amino acids. CDR3 loop: CASTLRKLNTEAFF. The DNA for the CDR3 is TGTGCCAGCACCCTGAGGAAGCTGAACACTGAAGCTTTCTTT.

This chain connects TRBV4-3 to TRBJ2-1; 12 bases are shared with TRBD2. V was clipped by 3 bases and J by 0 bases; unmatched bases: 6. The CDR3 is 18 amino acids. In germline, CDR1 is LGHNA, CDR2 YSLEER. CDR3 nucleotide sequence: TGCGCCAGCAGCCAGGACCTGGGACTAGCGGGCTCCTACAATGAGCAGTTCTTC. Translation: CASSQDLGLAGSYNEQFF.

The chain has TRBV18 and TRBJ2-7, with D hard to call. The V gene's germline CDR1 is KGHSH and CDR2 LQKENI. The length of the CDR3 is 14 residues. Trimming stripped 0 bases from V and 4 bases from J, with 10 bases between. CDR3 DNA sequence: TGTGCCAGCTCACCACCGGTGATTTATTACGAGCAGTACTTC. Translated, it gives CASSPPVIYYEQYF.

The J gene is TRBJ1-1, the V gene TRBV18, with D possibly being TRBD1 (6 bases). The CDR3 is 15 amino acids. Germline values: CDR1 KGHSH, CDR2 LQKENI. The ends were cut back, 2 bases at V and 4 bases at J, with 14 bases in the middle. CDR3 residues: CASSPTEQGSTEAFF. DNA for the CDR3: TGTGCCAGCTCACCAACGGAGCAGGGGAGCACTGAAGCTTTCTTT.

The rearrangement links TRBV11-2 to TRBJ1-3; possibly TRBD1 for D (6 bases). Between the trimmed V and J ends, which lost 3 bases and 0 bases, there was a span of 18 bases. There are 18 residues in the CDR3. Per germline, CDR1 SGHAT and CDR2 FQNNGV. Here the CDR3 DNA reads TGTGCCAGCAGCTTCGACCTGGGGGCCGATAGCTCTGGAAACACCATATATTTT. Residues: CASSFDLGADSSGNTIYF.

The chain carries TRBV11-2 and TRBJ2-2; tentative D call: TRBD2 (5 bases). The CDR3 is 15 residues long. CDR1 SGHAT and CDR2 FQNNGV come from the germline V gene. Deletions cut 5 bases from V and 6 bases from J, with 16 bases between. DNA for the CDR3: TGTGCCAGCAGCCCCACGCGGACTCCTCCCGGGGAGCTGTTTTTT. Residues: CASSPTRTPPGELFF. Complete variable domain (other parts from reference TRBV11-2 and TRBJ2-2): EAGVAQSPRYKIIEKRQSVAFWCNPISGHATLYWYQQILGQGPKLLIQFQNNGVVDDSQLPKDRFSAERLKGVDSTLKIQPAKLEDSAVYLCASSPTRTPPGELFFGEGSRLTVL.

The V and J genes are TRBV15 and TRBJ1-2, with a possible D match to TRBD1 (5 bases). V dropped 0 bases and J dropped 4 bases, with 21 bases sitting between them. Germline-derived CDR1 and CDR2 are LNHNV and YYDKDF (reference sequence). The CDR3 is 18 residues long. The DNA for the CDR3 is TGTGCCACCAGCAGAGATGGGGGAATGGGGCCCCCGAGCTATGGCTACACCTTC. This codes for CATSRDGGMGPPSYGYTF. Supplemented by reference TRBV15 and TRBJ1-2, the full variable domain reads DAMVIQNPRYQVTQFGKPVTLSCSQTLNHNVMYWYQQKSSQAPKLLFHYYDKDFNNEADTPDNFQSRRPNTSFCFLDIRSPGLGDTAMYLCATSRDGGMGPPSYGYTFGSGTRLTVV.

V is TRBV28 and J is TRBJ2-3, with TRBD2 matching 8 bases. This CDR3 has 16 residues. After removal of 2 bases from V and 0 bases from J, the junction contained 4 bases not matched to a gene. Germline CDR1 MDHEN, CDR2 SYDVKM. The DNA for the CDR3 is TGTGCCAGCAGTTTACCGGCGGGGGGTAGCACAGATACGCAGTATTTT. Protein: CASSLPAGGSTDTQYF. The whole variable domain, remainder taken from reference TRBV28 and TRBJ2-3, is DVKVTQSSRYLVKRTGEKVFLECVQDMDHENMFWYRQDPGLGLRLIYFSYDVKMKEKGDIPEGYSVSREKKERFSLILESASTNQTSMYLCASSLPAGGSTDTQYFGPGTRLTVL.

To note about this clone: In the same sample, other DNA sequences code for this CDR3. The V and J genes are TRBV2 and TRBJ2-5; tentatively, D is TRBD1 (6 bases). Trimming pared 6 bases from V and 2 bases from J, leaving 10 bases between. Germline V gives CDR1 SNHLY, CDR2 FYNNEI. CDR3 length equals 13 residues. The CDR3 region is CASSGQRQETQYF. CDR3 sequence (DNA): TGTGCCAGCAGCGGACAGAGACAAGAGACCCAGTACTTC.

The genes are TRBV29-1 and TRBJ2-3, with TRBD2 matching over 11 bases. Trimming cost V 3 bases and J 2 bases; bases outside gene matches: 13. Germline V gene data show CDR1 as SQVTM and CDR2 as ANQGSEA. This CDR3 is 18 amino acids long. The DNA of the CDR3 is TGCAGCGTTGACCTGGCTAGCGGGGGGCCGATTCTCACAGATACGCAGTATTTT. Its protein product is CSVDLASGGPILTDTQYF.

V is TRBV4-2 and J is TRBJ1-5, with no clear D. The germline CDR1 and CDR2 sequences are LGHNA and YNFKEQ. Trimming left V 0 bases short and J 7 bases short, with 10 bases between. CDR3 length: 14 amino acids. This chain's CDR3 is CASSQDAGNQPQHF. Written as DNA, the CDR3 is TGTGCCAGCAGCCAAGATGCGGGGAACCAGCCCCAGCATTTT.

The DNA of the CDR3 is TGTGCCAGCACGTGGCGAAGCACCGGGGAGCTGTTTTTT. Amino acid sequence: CASTWRSTGELFF. The rearrangement uses TRBV6-5 and TRBJ2-2; unclear D gene. This CDR3 is 13 amino acids long. V dropped 7 bases and J dropped 4 bases, with 10 bases sitting between them. Germline V gives CDR1 MNHEY, CDR2 SVGAGI.

This clone showed up just once. V usage is TRBV10-1 and J usage is TRBJ1-1, with 7 bases that match TRBD1. V shed 2 bases, J shed 0 bases, and the junction held 3 bases outside the gene matches. The CDR3 runs 15 residues. CDR1 is WNHNN and CDR2 is SYGVQD in the germline V gene (reference sequence). CDR3 sequence (DNA): TGCGCCAGCAGTGAGGCAGGGACAGTGAACACTGAAGCTTTCTTT. This translates into CASSEAGTVNTEAFF.

The chain joins TRBV6-6 to TRBJ1-1; D not resolved. Trimming shortened V by 1 base and J by 9 bases, and 12 bases separated the two germline ends. Germline V gives CDR1 MNHNY, CDR2 SVGAGI (reference sequence). The CDR3 runs to 13 residues. The CDR3: CASSYYKPTQAFF. The CDR3 DNA sequence: TGTGCCAGCAGTTACTATAAACCGACCCAAGCTTTCTTT.

The V and J genes are TRBV7-8 and TRBJ2-7, with D perhaps matching TRBD2 (6 bases). Germline V gene sequence: CDR1 SGHVS, CDR2 FQNEAQ. CDR3 length equals 14 residues. V lost 5 bases to trimming and J lost 4 bases, with 15 bases between them. CDR3 sequence reads: CASSEPGLQYEQYF. In DNA, the CDR3 is TGTGCCAGCAGCGAACCGGGACTTCAATACGAGCAGTACTTC.